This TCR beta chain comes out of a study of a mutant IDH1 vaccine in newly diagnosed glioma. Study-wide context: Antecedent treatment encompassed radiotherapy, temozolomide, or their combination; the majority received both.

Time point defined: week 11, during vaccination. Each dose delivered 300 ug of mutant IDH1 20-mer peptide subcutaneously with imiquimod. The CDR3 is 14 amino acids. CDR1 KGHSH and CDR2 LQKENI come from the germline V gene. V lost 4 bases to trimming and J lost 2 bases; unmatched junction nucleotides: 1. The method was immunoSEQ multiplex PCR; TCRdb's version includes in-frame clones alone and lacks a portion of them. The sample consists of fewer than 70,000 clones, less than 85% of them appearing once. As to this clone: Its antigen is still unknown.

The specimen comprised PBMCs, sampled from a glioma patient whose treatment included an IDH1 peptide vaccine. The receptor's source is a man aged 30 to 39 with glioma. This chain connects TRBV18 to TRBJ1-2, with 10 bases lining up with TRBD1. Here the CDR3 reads CASSQGQGNYGYTF. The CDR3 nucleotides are TGTGCCAGCTCACAGGGACAGGGGAACTATGGCTACACCTTC.